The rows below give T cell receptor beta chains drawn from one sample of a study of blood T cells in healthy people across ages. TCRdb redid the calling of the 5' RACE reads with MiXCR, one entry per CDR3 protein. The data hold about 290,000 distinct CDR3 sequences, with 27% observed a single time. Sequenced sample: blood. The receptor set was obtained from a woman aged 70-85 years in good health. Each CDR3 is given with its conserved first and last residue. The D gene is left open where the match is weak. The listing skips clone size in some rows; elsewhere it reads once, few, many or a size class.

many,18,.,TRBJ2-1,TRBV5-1,CASSGGLKVGNSYNEQFF,TGCGCCAGCAGCGGGGGGCTAAAGGTTGGAAACTCCTACAATGAGCAGTTCTTC
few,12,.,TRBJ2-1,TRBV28,CASSLSHNEQFF,TGTGCCAGCAGCTTATCCCACAATGAGCAGTTCTTC
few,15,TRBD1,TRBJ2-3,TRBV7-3,CASSLQGTVADTQYF,TGTGCCAGCAGCCTACAGGGGACGGTGGCAGATACGCAGTATTTT
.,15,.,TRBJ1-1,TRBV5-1,CASSQLTAMNTEAFF,TGCGCCAGCAGCCAATTAACAGCCATGAACACTGAAGCTTTCTTT
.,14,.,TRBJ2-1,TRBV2,CASSARQGVNEQFF,TGTGCCAGCAGTGCTCGGCAGGGAGTGAATGAGCAGTTCTTC
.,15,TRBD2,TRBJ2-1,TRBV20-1,CSARSTQSGTNEQFF,TGCAGTGCTAGATCCACACAGAGCGGGACGAATGAGCAGTTCTTC
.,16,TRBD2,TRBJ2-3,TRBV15,CATSRDDGRVGDTQYF,TGTGCCACCAGCAGAGACGACGGGAGGGTGGGAGATACGCAGTATTTT
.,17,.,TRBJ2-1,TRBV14,CASSQDRAFGGWNEQFF,TGTGCCAGCAGCCAAGATCGGGCGTTCGGGGGCTGGAATGAGCAGTTCTTC
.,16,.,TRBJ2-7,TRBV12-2,CASRLEPDRVPYEQYF,TGTGCAAGTCGCTTAGAGCCCGACAGGGTTCCCTACGAGCAGTACTTC
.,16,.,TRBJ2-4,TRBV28,CASSLQAAGRGNIQYF,TGTGCCAGCAGTTTACAGGCGGCAGGGCGAGGGAACATTCAGTACTTC
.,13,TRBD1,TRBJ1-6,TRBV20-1,CSARGDRNSPLHF,TGCAGTGCTAGGGGGGACAGAAATTCACCCCTCCACTTT
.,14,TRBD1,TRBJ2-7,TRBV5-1,CASSNGQGFDEQYF,TGCGCCAGCAGCAACGGACAGGGGTTCGACGAGCAGTACTTC
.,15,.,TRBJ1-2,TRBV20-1,CSARDIPGRAYGYTF,TGCAGTGCTAGAGATATCCCGGGACGCGCGTATGGCTACACCTTC
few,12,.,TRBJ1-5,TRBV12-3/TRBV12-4,CASSPGQRSQHF,TGTGCCAGCAGCCCCGGACAGCGGTCCCAGCATTTT
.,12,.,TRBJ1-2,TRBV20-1,CSARWENYGYTF,TGCAGTGCTAGATGGGAGAACTATGGCTACACCTTC
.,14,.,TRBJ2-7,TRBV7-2,CASSFQQGSYEQYF,TGTGCCAGCAGCTTTCAACAGGGTTCCTACGAGCAGTACTTC
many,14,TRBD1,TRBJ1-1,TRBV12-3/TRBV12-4,CASSLQGAGTEAFF,TGTGCCAGCAGTCTACAGGGGGCCGGCACTGAAGCTTTCTTT
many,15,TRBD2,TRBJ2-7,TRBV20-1,CSASRGRGFPYEQYF,TGCAGTGCTAGTCGTGGGAGGGGCTTCCCCTACGAGCAGTACTTC
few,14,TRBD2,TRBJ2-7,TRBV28,CASSLTSGTHEQYF,TGTGCCAGCAGCCTGACTAGCGGGACCCACGAGCAGTACTTC
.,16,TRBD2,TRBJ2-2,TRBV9,CASSASGGRATGELFF,TGTGCCAGCAGCGCCAGTGGAGGGAGGGCCACCGGGGAGCTGTTTTTT
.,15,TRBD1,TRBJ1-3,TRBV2,CASSEADRAGNTIYF,TGTGCCAGCAGTGAAGCGGACAGGGCTGGAAACACCATATATTTT
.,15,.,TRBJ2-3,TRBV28,CASSPGTSNTDTQYF,TGTGCCAGCAGTCCGGGGACTTCGAACACAGATACGCAGTATTTT
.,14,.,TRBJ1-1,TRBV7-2,CASSFNEGRTEAFF,TGTGCCAGCAGCTTTAACGAGGGACGTACTGAAGCTTTCTTT
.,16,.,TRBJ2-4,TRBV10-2,CASSEDRGGTKNIQYF,TGCGCCAGCAGTGAGGACAGGGGAGGGACCAAAAACATTCAGTACTTC
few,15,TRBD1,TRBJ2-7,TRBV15,CATSVRPGQTYEQYF,TGTGCCACCAGCGTACGCCCGGGACAGACCTACGAGCAGTACTTC
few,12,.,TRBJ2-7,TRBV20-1,CSARADSYEQYF,TGCAGTGCTAGAGCAGACTCCTACGAGCAGTACTTC
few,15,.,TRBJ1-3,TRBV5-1,CASSLDLGGSNTIYF,TGCGCCAGCAGCTTGGACCTCGGGGGATCGAACACCATATATTTT
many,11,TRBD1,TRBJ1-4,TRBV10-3,CATGQDEKLFF,TGTGCCACCGGACAGGACGAAAAACTGTTTTTT
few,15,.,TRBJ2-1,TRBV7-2,CASSPPVGSYNEQFF,TGTGCCAGCAGCCCCCCAGTAGGGTCCTACAATGAGCAGTTCTTC
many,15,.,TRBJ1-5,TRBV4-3,CASSQEQGNNQPQHF,TGCGCCAGCAGCCAAGAACAGGGAAACAATCAGCCCCAGCATTTT
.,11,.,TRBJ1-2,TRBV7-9,CASSRQGGYTF,TGTGCCAGCAGCCGCCAGGGTGGCTACACCTTC
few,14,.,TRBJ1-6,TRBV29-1,CSVERGGKGSPLHF,TGCAGCGTTGAGAGGGGGGGAAAGGGTTCACCCCTCCACTTT
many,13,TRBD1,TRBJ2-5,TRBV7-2,CASSRGQGETQYF,TGTGCCAGCAGCCGCGGACAGGGCGAGACCCAGTACTTC
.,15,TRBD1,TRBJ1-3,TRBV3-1,CASSQRTGTGNTIYF,TGTGCCAGCAGCCAAAGGACAGGGACGGGAAACACCATATATTTT
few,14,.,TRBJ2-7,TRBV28,CASSQSGPPYEQYF,TGTGCCAGCAGTCAAAGCGGGCCCCCCTACGAGCAGTACTTC
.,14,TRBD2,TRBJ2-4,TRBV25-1,CASSEGVGGYIQYF,TGTGCCAGCAGTGAAGGTGTCGGGGGGTACATTCAGTACTTC
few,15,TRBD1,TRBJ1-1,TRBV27,CASSFRQGARAEAFF,TGTGCCAGCAGTTTCAGACAGGGGGCGCGGGCTGAAGCTTTCTTT
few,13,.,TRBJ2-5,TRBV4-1,CASSLLRGETQYF,TGCGCCAGCAGCCTCCTAAGGGGAGAGACCCAGTACTTC
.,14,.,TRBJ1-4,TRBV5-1,CASGMSGPNEKLFF,TGCGCCAGCGGGATGTCGGGGCCTAATGAAAAACTGTTTTTT
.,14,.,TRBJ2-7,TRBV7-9,CASSLVGDHYEQYF,TGTGCCAGCAGCTTAGTTGGCGACCACTACGAGCAGTACTTC
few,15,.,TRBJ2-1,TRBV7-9,CASSLGQRPYNEQFF,TGTGCCAGCAGCTTAGGCCAGCGGCCCTACAATGAGCAGTTCTTC
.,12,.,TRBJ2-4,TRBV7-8,CASSLDVGIQYF,TGTGCCAGCAGCTTAGATGTGGGGATTCAGTACTTC
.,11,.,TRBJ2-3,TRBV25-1,CASENRDTQYF,TGTGCCAGCGAAAATCGGGATACGCAGTATTTT
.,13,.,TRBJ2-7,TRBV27,CASSFRMADEQYF,TGTGCCAGCAGTTTCCGAATGGCGGACGAGCAGTACTTC
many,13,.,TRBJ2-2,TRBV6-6,CASTLGNTGELFF,TGTGCCAGCACTCTAGGGAACACCGGGGAGCTGTTTTTT
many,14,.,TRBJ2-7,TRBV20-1,CSARDLTVSYEQYF,TGCAGTGCTAGAGATTTAACCGTTTCCTACGAGCAGTACTTC
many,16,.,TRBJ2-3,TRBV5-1,CASSLGAASSTDTQYF,TGCGCCAGCAGCTTGGGCGCAGCATCTAGCACAGATACGCAGTATTTT
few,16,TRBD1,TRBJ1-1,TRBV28,CASSYRTGASNTEAFF,TGTGCCAGCAGTTACCGGACAGGGGCATCGAACACTGAAGCTTTCTTT
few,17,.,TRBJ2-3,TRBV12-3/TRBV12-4,CASSPNLGEYDTDTQYF,TGTGCCAGCAGTCCAAACCTCGGGGAATACGACACAGATACGCAGTATTTT
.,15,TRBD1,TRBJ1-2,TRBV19,CASIPGGQGIYGYTF,TGTGCCAGTATCCCCGGCGGACAGGGGATCTATGGCTACACCTTC
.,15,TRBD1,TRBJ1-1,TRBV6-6,CASSYPGQGNTEAFF,TGTGCCAGCAGTTACCCCGGACAGGGGAACACTGAAGCTTTCTTT
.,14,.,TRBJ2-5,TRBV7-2,CASSLAPGKGTQYF,TGTGCCAGCAGCCTAGCGCCAGGGAAGGGGACCCAGTACTTC
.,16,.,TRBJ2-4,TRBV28,CASSLSFRDIPLIGDF,TGTGCCAGCAGTTTATCTTTCAGGGACATTCCCTTAATTGGAGACTTC
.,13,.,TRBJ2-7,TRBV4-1,CASSQMGGYEQYF,TGCGCCAGCAGCCAAATGGGGGGCTACGAGCAGTACTTC
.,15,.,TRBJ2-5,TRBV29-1,CSVEYRDWLSETQYF,TGCAGCGTTGAGTACAGGGACTGGCTTTCAGAGACCCAGTACTTC
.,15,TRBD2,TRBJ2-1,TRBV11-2,CASSLQASGDNEQFF,TGTGCCAGCAGCCTTCAGGCTAGCGGAGACAATGAGCAGTTCTTC